One sample yielded the 21 T cell receptor beta chains listed below, sequenced in a study of blood T cell repertoires in COVID-19 (dated by TCRdb to 2019 to 2021). The library was obtained by the immunoSEQ multiplex PCR assay. TCRdb took over this immuneACCESS table, retaining in-frame rearrangements with V and J assigned. Such tables are incomplete; in checked studies, under half of the missing clones stem from an unresolved V gene, and the remainder is unexplained. The sample table contains approximately 110,000 clones; only one count was recorded for over 75% of them. The ten largest account for 8.4% of the sample. Sequenced: peripheral blood. The receptor source for this set is a woman aged 70-85 years who had recovered from COVID-19.

This rearrangement joins TRBV7-8 to TRBJ2-2, with TRBD2 as a possible D gene (6 bases). The germline V and J ends were trimmed by 1 base and 4 bases, with 19 bases remaining between them. The CDR3 contains 18 residues. CDR1 and CDR2 from the germline V gene are SGHVS and FQNEAQ. The CDR3 loop reads CASSLVLMASVGTGELFF. Here the CDR3 DNA reads TGTGCCAGCAGCTTAGTTCTTATGGCTAGCGTGGGCACCGGGGAGCTGTTTTTT. Full variable domain (remainder filled in from reference TRBV7-8 and TRBJ2-2): GAGVSQSPRYKVAKRGQDVALRCDPISGHVSLFWYQQALGQGPEFLTYFQNEAQLDKSGLPSDRFFAERPEGSVSTLKIQRTQQEDSAVYLCASSLVLMASVGTGELFFGEGSRLTVL.

CDR3 nucleotides: TGTGCCAGCAGTCGCCCCCAGGGAGGGACTTTCTTT. Translation gives CASSRPQGGTFF. This rearrangement joins TRBV28 to TRBJ1-1; D is possibly TRBD1 (5 bases). V was clipped by 5 bases and J by 12 bases, with 16 bases between them. In germline, CDR1 is MDHEN, CDR2 SYDVKM. The CDR3 spans 12 residues.

The chain couples TRBV24-1 to TRBJ2-5; 7 bases agree with TRBD1. From germline, CDR1 is KGHDR and CDR2 SFDVKD. This CDR3 spans 16 amino acids. V was clipped by 2 bases and J by 5 bases; unmatched bases: 10. CDR3 DNA: TGTGCCACCAGTGATTCAAATTACAGGGGATCGGAGACCCAGTACTTC. The encoded protein is CATSDSNYRGSETQYF.

The rearrangement uses TRBV3-1 (or the pseudogene TRBV3-2) and TRBJ2-5; D is perhaps TRBD2 (6 bases). The CDR3 has 14 amino acids. Trimming removed 1 base from V and 9 bases from J, with 15 bases in between. Per the germline V gene, CDR1 is LGHDT and CDR2 is YNNKEL (reference sequence). CDR3 loop: CASSQGYGGAAQYF. CDR3 in DNA: TGTGCCAGCAGCCAAGGATACGGGGGAGCGGCCCAGTACTTC.

The chain couples TRBV12-5 to TRBJ2-1, with TRBD1 identical over 9 bases. The CDR3 is made up of 15 amino acids. V shed 7 bases, J shed 6 bases, and the junction held 10 bases outside the gene matches. Germline lookup yields CDR1 LGHNT and CDR2 FRNRAP. For the CDR3, the DNA is TGTGCTAGTGCCCCGACAGGGGGGGTGGTCAATGAGCAGTTCTTC. This encodes CASAPTGGVVNEQFF.

The CDR3 nucleotides are TGTGCCAGCAGCTTTGGCGGTGCACTCGGCGACGAGCAGTACTTC. Translated, it gives CASSFGGALGDEQYF. The J gene is TRBJ2-7, the V gene TRBV5-4; D gene uncertain. The V gene's germline CDR1 is SGHNT and CDR2 YYREEE (reference sequence). The V and J ends lost 2 bases and 5 bases respectively, with 17 bases between them. There are 15 residues in the CDR3.

CDR3 amino acids: CACSSGSWDEQFF. The DNA for the CDR3 is TGTGCCTGCTCTAGCGGGAGTTGGGATGAGCAGTTCTTC. This sequence joins TRBV30 and TRBJ2-1, with 10 bases fitting TRBD2. The germline V gene has CDR1 GTSNPN and CDR2 SVGIG (reference sequence). This CDR3 is 13 amino acids long. V dropped 6 bases and J dropped 8; count of bases not matched to a gene: 7.

This clone was observed once. The chain couples TRBV5-3 to TRBJ1-5; no reliable D call. TRBV5-3 is identified as an open reading frame with a role that is uncertain. The V end was cut by 10 bases, the J end by 9 bases, with 5 bases between. The CDR3 extends over 8 amino acids. The CDR3 nucleotides are TGTGCCCTCTTGCCCCAGCATTTT. This encodes CALLPQHF.

In regard to this clone: The junction departs from the called germline gene at one end, perhaps through a read error. The chain is built from TRBV4-2 and TRBJ2-1; D may be TRBD1 (6 bases). Germline CDR1 is LGHNA and CDR2 is YNFKEQ. The CDR3 is 15 amino acids. CDR3 sequence: CASSQGQVSHNEQFF. In DNA form, the CDR3 reads TGTGCCAGCAGCCAAGGACAGGTCTCCCACAATGAGCAGTTCTTC.

This rearrangement joins TRBV29-1 to TRBJ1-3, with a tentative D call TRBD1 (5 bases). Germline assignment: CDR1 SQVTM and CDR2 ANQGSEA. The CDR3 totals 13 residues. Trimming cost V 7 bases and J 4 bases, with 14 bases left between them. The DNA for the CDR3 is TGCAGCGGGACGGGGGAAGGGGGAAACACCATATATTTT. The encoded protein is CSGTGEGGNTIYF.

This chain uses TRBV21-1 with TRBJ2-7; the DNA was not compared with TRBD2, the D call given in the table. TRBV21-1 is a documented pseudogene. The CDR3 has 11 amino acids. DNA of the CDR3: TGTGCCAGCAGGCCCCCGGGCGAGCAGTACTTC. Its translation: CASRPPGEQYF.

This clone has more than one count but fewer than ten. V usage is TRBV5-3 and J usage is TRBJ2-7; the D gene is possibly TRBD1 (7 bases). TRBV5-3 is filed as an ORF, its function uncertain. Trimming left V 4 bases short and J 5 bases short, with 16 bases between. The CDR3 length is 14 residues. The CDR3: CARSLGGQADEQYF. The CDR3 DNA sequence: TGTGCCAGAAGCCTGGGAGGACAGGCAGACGAGCAGTACTTC.

This clone has only one observation. As DNA, the CDR3 is TGTGCCAGCAGCCTTGACGGACAGGGACAAGAGACCCAGTACTTC. Encoded protein: CASSLDGQGQETQYF. This chain joins TRBV28 and TRBJ2-5; 8 positions match TRBD1. After removal of 6 bases from V and 2 bases from J, the junction contained 8 bases not matched to a gene. Germline CDR1 is MDHEN and CDR2 is SYDVKM. The CDR3 covers 15 residues.

The chain couples TRBV11-2 to TRBJ1-1; D is possibly TRBD1 (5 bases). This CDR3 is 15 amino acids long. Trimming stripped 5 bases from V and 1 base from J, with 14 bases between. Germline V gene lookup returns CDR1 SGHAT and CDR2 FQNNGV. This chain's CDR3 is CASSKSGHRNTEAFF. The CDR3 region has the DNA TGTGCCAGCAGCAAAAGTGGACACAGGAACACTGAAGCTTTCTTT.

The rearrangement links TRBV10-3 to TRBJ2-1; the match to TRBD1 covers 9 bases. The germline V gene has CDR1 ENHRY and CDR2 SYGVKD. CDR3 length equals 15 residues. After removal of 4 bases from V and 4 bases from J, the junction contained 5 bases not matched to a gene. CDR3 loop: CAISAGTGLYNEQFF. In DNA, the CDR3 is TGTGCCATCAGTGCCGGGACAGGGCTGTACAATGAGCAGTTCTTC.

This clone is a singleton in its sample. The CDR3 loop is CASSFYGQVLTWNTEAFF. CDR3 bases: TGTGCCAGCAGTTTTTATGGGCAGGTGCTGACATGGAACACTGAAGCTTTCTTT. The chain combines TRBV28 with TRBJ1-1; no clear D gene. Trimming took 3 bases from V and 1 from J, leaving 21 bases between them. This CDR3 is 18 amino acids long. Germline V lookup: CDR1 MDHEN, CDR2 SYDVKM. Looking up the rest from reference TRBV28 and TRBJ1-1 gives the full variable domain: DVKVTQSSRYLVKRTGEKVFLECVQDMDHENMFWYRQDPGLGLRLIYFSYDVKMKEKGDIPEGYSVSREKKERFSLILESASTNQTSMYLCASSFYGQVLTWNTEAFFGQGTRLTVV.

This clone occurred a few times. The chain employs TRBV21-1 and TRBJ1-6; TRBD1, the D gene given by the table, was not confirmed from the DNA. TRBV21-1 has pseudogene status. The CDR3 loop spans 15 amino acids. The CDR3 DNA reads TGTGCCAGCAGCGCAGACAGTCCTTATAATTCACCCCTCCACTTT. Protein sequence: CASSADSPYNSPLHF.

V gene TRBV5-1 combines with J gene TRBJ2-7, with 9 bases lining up with TRBD1. The ends lost 3 bases at V and 3 bases at J; junction bases unmatched: 7. Germline V gene lookup returns CDR1 SGHRS and CDR2 YFSETQ. The CDR3 covers 15 residues. This CDR3 is CASSSPGTGFYEQYF. For the CDR3, the DNA is TGCGCCAGCAGCTCCCCCGGGACAGGGTTCTACGAGCAGTACTTC.

This chain uses TRBV9 with TRBJ2-7; TRBD1 aligns across 7 bases. V shed 2 bases and J 5 bases; nucleotides not matched to a gene: 4. Germline V gene sequence: CDR1 SGDLS, CDR2 YYNGEE. The CDR3 is made up of 13 amino acids. The CDR3 loop is CASSVGQVNEQYF. The CDR3 DNA is TGTGCCAGCAGCGTCGGACAGGTCAACGAGCAGTACTTC. Full variable domain (rest looked up from reference TRBV9 and TRBJ2-7): DSGVTQTPKHLITATGQRVTLRCSPRSGDLSVYWYQQSLDQGLQFLIQYYNGEERAKGNILERFSAQQFPDLHSELNLSSLELGDSALYFCASSVGQVNEQYFGPGTRLTVT.

The J gene is TRBJ2-1, the V gene TRBV19; TRBD1 matches 7 bases. The CDR3 consists of 15 residues. V gave up 3 bases and J gave up 5 bases; unmatched junction bases: 7. Germline CDR1 is LNHDA and CDR2 is SQIVND (reference sequence). CDR3 amino acids: CASSMHRDSHNEQFF. CDR3 DNA sequence: TGTGCCAGTAGTATGCACCGGGACAGCCACAATGAGCAGTTCTTC.

The V gene is TRBV7-9, the J gene TRBJ1-3; 8 nucleotides agree with TRBD1. V shed 5 bases and J 7 bases; nucleotides not matched to a gene: 10. CDR3 size: 15 residues. The germline gives CDR1 SEHNR, CDR2 FQNEAQ (reference sequence). CDR3 DNA sequence: TGTGCCAGCAGCCCTGGACAGGGAAGTATGAACACCATATATTTT. Its protein product is CASSPGQGSMNTIYF. The full variable domain, completed using reference TRBV7-9 and TRBJ1-3, is DTGVSQNPRHKITKRGQNVTFRCDPISEHNRLYWYRQTLGQGPEFLTYFQNEAQLEKSRLLSDRFSAERPKGSFSTLEIQRTEQGDSAMYLCASSPGQGSMNTIYFGEGSWLTVV.